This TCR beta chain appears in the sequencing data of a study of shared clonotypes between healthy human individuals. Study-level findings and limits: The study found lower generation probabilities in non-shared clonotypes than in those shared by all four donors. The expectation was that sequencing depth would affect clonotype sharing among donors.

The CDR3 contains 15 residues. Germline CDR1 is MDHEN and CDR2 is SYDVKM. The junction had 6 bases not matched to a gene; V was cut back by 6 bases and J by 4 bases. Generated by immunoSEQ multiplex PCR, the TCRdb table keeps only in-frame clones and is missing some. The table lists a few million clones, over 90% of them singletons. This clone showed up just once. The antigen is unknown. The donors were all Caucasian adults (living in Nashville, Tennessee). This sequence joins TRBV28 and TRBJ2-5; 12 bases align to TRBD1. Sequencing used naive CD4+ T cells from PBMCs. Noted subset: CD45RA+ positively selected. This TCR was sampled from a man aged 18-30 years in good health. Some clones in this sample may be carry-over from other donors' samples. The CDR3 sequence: CASSRDRGRGETQYF. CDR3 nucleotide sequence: TGTGCCAGCAGCCGGGACAGGGGGCGAGGAGAGACCCAGTACTTC.